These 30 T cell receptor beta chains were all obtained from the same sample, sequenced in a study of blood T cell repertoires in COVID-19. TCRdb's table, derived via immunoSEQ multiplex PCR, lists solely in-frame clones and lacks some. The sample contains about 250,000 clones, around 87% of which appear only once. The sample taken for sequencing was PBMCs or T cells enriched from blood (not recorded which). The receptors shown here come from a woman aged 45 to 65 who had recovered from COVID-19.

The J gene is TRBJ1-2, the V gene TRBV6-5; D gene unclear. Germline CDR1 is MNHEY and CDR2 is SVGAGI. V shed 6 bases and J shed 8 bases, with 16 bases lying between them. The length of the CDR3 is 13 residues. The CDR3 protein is CASRDRKSDGYTF. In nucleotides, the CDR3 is TGTGCCAGCAGAGACCGCAAAAGCGACGGCTACACCTTC.

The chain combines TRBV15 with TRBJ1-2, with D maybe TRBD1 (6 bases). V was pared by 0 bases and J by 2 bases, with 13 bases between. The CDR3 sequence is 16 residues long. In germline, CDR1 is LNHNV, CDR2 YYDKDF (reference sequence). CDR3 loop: CATSRDRRDTNYGYTF. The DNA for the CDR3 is TGTGCCACCAGCAGAGATCGCAGGGACACAAACTATGGCTACACCTTC. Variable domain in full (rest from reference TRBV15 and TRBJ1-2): DAMVIQNPRYQVTQFGKPVTLSCSQTLNHNVMYWYQQKSSQAPKLLFHYYDKDFNNEADTPDNFQSRRPNTSFCFLDIRSPGLGDTAMYLCATSRDRRDTNYGYTFGSGTRLTVV.

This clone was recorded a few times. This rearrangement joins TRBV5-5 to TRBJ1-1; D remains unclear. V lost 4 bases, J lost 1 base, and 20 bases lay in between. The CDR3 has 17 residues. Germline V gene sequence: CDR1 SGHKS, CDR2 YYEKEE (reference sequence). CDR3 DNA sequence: TGTGCCAGCAGCCTAAGGACGGAGGCTACCCCGAACACTGAAGCTTTCTTT. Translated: CASSLRTEATPNTEAFF.

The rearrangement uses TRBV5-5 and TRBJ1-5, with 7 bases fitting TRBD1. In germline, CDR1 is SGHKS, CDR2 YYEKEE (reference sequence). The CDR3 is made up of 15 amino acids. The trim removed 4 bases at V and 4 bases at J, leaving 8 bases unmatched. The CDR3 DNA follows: TGTGCCAGCAGCCAAATCGGACAGGTTAATCAGCCCCAGCATTTT. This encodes CASSQIGQVNQPQHF.

The CDR3 is CASSSLRQVGNQPQHF. The CDR3 nucleotides read TGTGCCAGCAGTTCCTTAAGACAGGTCGGCAATCAGCCCCAGCATTTT. V gene TRBV6-2 or TRBV6-3 combines with J gene TRBJ1-5; TRBD1 might be the D (6 bases). The CDR3 loop spans 16 amino acids. Deletions cut 4 bases from V and 2 bases from J, with 15 bases between. Germline loops: CDR1 MNHEY, CDR2 SVGEGT.

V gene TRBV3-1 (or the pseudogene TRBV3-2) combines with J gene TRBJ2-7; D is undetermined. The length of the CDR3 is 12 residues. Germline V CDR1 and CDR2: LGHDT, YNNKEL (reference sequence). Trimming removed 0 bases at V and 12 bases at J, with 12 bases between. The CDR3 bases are TGTGCCAGCAGCCAAGACAGTAGCTTGCGGTACTTC. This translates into CASSQDSSLRYF.

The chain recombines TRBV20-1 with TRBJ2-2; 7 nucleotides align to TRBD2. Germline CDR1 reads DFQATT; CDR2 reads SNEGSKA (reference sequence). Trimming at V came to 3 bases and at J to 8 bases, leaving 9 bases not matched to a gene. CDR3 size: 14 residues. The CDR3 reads CSASGPSGRGELFF. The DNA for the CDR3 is TGCAGTGCTAGTGGACCTAGCGGAAGGGGGGAGCTGTTTTTT.

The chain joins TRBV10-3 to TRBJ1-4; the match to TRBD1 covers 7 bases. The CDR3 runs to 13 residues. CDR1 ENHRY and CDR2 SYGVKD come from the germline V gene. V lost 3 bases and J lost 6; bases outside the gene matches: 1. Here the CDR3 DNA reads TGTGCCATCAGTGAAACAGGGGATGAAAAACTGTTTTTT. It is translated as CAISETGDEKLFF.

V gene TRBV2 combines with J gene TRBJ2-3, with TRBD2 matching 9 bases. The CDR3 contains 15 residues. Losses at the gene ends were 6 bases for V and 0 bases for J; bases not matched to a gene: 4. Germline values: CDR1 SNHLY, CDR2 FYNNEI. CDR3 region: CASRRLAASTDTQYF. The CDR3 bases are TGTGCCAGCAGGAGACTAGCGGCTAGCACAGATACGCAGTATTTT.

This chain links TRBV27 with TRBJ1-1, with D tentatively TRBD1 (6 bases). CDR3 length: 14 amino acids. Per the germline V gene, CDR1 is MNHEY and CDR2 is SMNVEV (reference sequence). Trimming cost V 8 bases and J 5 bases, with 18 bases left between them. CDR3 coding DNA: TGTGCCAGCCCTCCCCACAGGGATGAAACTGAAGCTTTCTTT. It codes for CASPPHRDETEAFF.

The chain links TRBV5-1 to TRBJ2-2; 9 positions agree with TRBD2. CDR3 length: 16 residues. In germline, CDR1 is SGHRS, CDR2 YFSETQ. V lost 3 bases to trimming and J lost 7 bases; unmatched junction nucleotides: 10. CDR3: CASSWLAGESGGELFF. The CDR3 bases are TGCGCCAGCAGCTGGTTAGCGGGAGAGTCTGGCGGGGAGCTGTTTTTT.

CDR3 sequence: CASSREWKETQYF. Here the CDR3 DNA reads TGCGCCAGCAGTCGGGAGTGGAAAGAGACCCAGTACTTC. This chain links TRBV5-1 with TRBJ2-5, with D possibly being TRBD2 (6 bases). The CDR3 runs 13 residues. Trimming stripped 5 bases from V and 3 bases from J, with 11 bases between. CDR1 is SGHRS and CDR2 is YFSETQ in the germline V gene.

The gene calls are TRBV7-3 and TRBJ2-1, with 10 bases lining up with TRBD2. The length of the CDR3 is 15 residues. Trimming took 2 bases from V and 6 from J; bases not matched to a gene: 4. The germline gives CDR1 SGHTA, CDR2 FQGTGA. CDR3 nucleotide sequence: TGTGCCAGCAGCTTACAAGGGACTAGCGCCAATGAGCAGTTCTTC. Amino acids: CASSLQGTSANEQFF. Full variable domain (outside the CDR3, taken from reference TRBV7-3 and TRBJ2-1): GAGVSQTPSNKVTEKGKYVELRCDPISGHTALYWYRQSLGQGPEFLIYFQGTGAADDSGLPNDRFFAVRPEGSVSTLKIQRTERGDSAVYLCASSLQGTSANEQFFGPGTRLTVL.

This CDR3 is CASSLDRGGHNEQFF. The CDR3 DNA reads as TGTGCCAGCAGTCTAGACAGGGGTGGCCACAATGAGCAGTTCTTC. The chain combines TRBV2 with TRBJ2-1; 8 bases map to TRBD1. Trimming cost V 5 bases and J 5 bases; bases outside gene matches: 8. CDR3 length: 15 amino acids. The germline CDR1 and CDR2 sequences are SNHLY and FYNNEI.

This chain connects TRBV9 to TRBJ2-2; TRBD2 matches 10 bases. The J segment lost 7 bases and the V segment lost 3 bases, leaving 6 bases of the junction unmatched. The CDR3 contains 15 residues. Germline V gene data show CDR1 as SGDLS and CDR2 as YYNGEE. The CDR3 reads CASSASSSGSGELFF. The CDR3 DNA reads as TGTGCCAGCAGCGCCTCCTCTAGCGGGAGCGGGGAGCTGTTTTTT.

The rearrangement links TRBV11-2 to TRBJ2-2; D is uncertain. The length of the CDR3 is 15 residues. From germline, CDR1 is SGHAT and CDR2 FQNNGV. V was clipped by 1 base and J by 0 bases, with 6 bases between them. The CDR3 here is CASSLAGSNTGELFF. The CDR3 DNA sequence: TGTGCCAGCAGCTTAGCGGGTTCGAACACCGGGGAGCTGTTTTTT.

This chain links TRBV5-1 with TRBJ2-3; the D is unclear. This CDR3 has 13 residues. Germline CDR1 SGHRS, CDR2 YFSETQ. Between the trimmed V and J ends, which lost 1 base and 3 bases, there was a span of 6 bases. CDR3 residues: CASSLPETDTQYF. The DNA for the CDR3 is TGCGCCAGCAGCTTGCCAGAAACAGATACGCAGTATTTT.

In DNA form, the CDR3 reads TGTGCCAGTAGTATCTCCGCCACGAGCTCCTATAATTCACCCCTCCACTTT. Translating gives CASSISATSSYNSPLHF. This sequence joins TRBV19 and TRBJ1-6; D call uncertain. V lost 3 bases, J lost 0 bases, and 12 bases lay in between. This CDR3 has 17 amino acids. Per the germline V gene, CDR1 is LNHDA and CDR2 is SQIVND (reference sequence).

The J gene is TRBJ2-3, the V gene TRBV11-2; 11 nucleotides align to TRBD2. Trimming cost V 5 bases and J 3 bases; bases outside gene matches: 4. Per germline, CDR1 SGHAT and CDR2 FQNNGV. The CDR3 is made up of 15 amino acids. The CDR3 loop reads CASSHSSGRTDTQYF. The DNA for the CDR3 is TGTGCCAGCAGCCACTCTAGCGGGAGGACAGATACGCAGTATTTT.

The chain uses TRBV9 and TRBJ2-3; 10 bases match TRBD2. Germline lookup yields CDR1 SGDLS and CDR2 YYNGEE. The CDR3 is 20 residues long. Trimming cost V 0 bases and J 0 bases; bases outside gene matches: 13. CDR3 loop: CASSVATSSGRETSTDTQYF. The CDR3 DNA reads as TGTGCCAGCAGCGTAGCTACTTCTAGCGGGAGAGAAACTAGCACAGATACGCAGTATTTT. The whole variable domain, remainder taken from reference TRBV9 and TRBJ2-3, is DSGVTQTPKHLITATGQRVTLRCSPRSGDLSVYWYQQSLDQGLQFLIQYYNGEERAKGNILERFSAQQFPDLHSELNLSSLELGDSALYFCASSVATSSGRETSTDTQYFGPGTRLTVL.

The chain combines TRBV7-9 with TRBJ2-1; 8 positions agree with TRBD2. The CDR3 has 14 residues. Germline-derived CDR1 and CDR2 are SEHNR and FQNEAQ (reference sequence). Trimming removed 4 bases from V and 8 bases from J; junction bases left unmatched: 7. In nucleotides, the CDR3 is TGTGCCAGCAGCTCCAGCGGGAGAGTTGATGAGCAGTTCTTC. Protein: CASSSSGRVDEQFF.

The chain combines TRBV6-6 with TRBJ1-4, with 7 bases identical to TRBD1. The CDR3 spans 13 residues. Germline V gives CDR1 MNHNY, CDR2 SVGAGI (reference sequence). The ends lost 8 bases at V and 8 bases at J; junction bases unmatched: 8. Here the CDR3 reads CASAGGTWEKLFF. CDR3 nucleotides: TGTGCCAGCGCAGGGGGGACTTGGGAAAAACTGTTTTTT.

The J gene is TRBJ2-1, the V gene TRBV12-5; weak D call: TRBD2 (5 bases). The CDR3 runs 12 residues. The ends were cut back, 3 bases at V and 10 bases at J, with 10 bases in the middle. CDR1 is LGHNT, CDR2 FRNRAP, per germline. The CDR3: CASGFGAGEQFF. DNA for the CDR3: TGTGCTAGTGGTTTTGGTGCGGGCGAGCAGTTCTTC. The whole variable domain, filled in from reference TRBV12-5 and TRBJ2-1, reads DARVTQTPRHKVTEMGQEVTMRCQPILGHNTVFWYRQTMMQGLELLAYFRNRAPLDDSGMPKDRFSAEMPDATLATLKIQPSEPRDSAVYFCASGFGAGEQFFGPGTRLTVL.

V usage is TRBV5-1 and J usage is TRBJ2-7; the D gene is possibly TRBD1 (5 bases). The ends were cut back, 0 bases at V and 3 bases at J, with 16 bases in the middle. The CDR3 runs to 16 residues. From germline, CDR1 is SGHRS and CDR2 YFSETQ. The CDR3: CASSLVEVRTSYEQYF. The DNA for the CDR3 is TGCGCCAGCAGCTTGGTAGAGGTTCGGACAAGCTACGAGCAGTACTTC.

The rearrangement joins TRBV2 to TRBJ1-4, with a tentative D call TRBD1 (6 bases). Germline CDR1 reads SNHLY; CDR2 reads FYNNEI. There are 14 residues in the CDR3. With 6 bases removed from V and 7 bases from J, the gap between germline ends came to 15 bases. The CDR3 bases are TGTGCCAGCAGAGTACAGGGAGTCGGTGAAAAACTGTTTTTT. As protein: CASRVQGVGEKLFF.

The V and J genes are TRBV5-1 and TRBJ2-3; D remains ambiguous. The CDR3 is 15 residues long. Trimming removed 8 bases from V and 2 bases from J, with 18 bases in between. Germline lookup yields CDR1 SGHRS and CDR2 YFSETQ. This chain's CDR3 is CASAEVNPSTDTQYF. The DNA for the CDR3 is TGCGCCAGTGCAGAGGTAAATCCGTCCACAGATACGCAGTATTTT.

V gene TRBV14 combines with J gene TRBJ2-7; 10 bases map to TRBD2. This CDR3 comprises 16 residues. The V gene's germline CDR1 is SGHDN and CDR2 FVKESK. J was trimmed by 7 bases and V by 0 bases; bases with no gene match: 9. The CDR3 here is CASSQDGLAGAGEQYF. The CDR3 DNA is TGTGCCAGCAGCCAAGACGGGCTAGCGGGAGCGGGGGAGCAGTACTTC.

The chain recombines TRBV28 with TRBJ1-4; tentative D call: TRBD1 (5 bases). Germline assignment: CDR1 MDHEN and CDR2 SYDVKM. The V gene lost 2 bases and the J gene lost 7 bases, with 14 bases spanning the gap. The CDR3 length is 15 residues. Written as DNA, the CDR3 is TGTGCCAGCAGTTTAGCGGGACGGGGGGGTGAAAAACTGTTTTTT. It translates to CASSLAGRGGEKLFF.

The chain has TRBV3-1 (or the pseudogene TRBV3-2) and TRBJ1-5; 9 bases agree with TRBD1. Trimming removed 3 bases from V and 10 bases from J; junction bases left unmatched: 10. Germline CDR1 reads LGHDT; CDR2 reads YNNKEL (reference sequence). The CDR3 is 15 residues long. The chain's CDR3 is CASSQSTGGGIPQHF. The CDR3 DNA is TGTGCCAGCAGCCAGTCGACAGGGGGAGGAATCCCCCAGCATTTT.

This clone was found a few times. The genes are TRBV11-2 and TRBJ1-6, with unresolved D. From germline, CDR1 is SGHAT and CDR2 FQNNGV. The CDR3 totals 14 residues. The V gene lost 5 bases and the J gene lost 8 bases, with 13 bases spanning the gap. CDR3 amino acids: CASSPSSYHSPLHF. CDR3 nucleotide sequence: TGTGCCAGCAGCCCCTCGTCTTATCATTCACCCCTCCACTTT.